The clone carrying this TCR beta chain appeared once. Trimming removed 5 bases from V and 4 bases from J, with 11 bases in between. The CDR3 has 13 residues. Germline loops: CDR1 SGHTA, CDR2 FQGNSA. Method: immunoSEQ multiplex PCR; TCRdb's copy keeps in-frame clones and lacks some. Seen here are 300,000 or so clones, around 88% observed once, and the top ten hold roughly 1.1%. This sample is drawn from a study of blood T cell repertoires in COVID-19. The chain uses TRBV7-2 and TRBJ1-1, with unresolved D. The receptor comes from a woman in her fifties or sixties with acute or convalescent COVID-19. The sequenced material came from peripheral blood. The CDR3 loop is CASSPSPGTEAFF. The CDR3 DNA reads TGTGCCAGCAGCCCGAGCCCCGGCACTGAAGCTTTCTTT.